This T cell receptor (beta chain) was recorded in a study of blood T cell repertoires in COVID-19. Here immunoSEQ multiplex PCR was the method, and the copy in TCRdb shows in-frame clones only, minus some. The sample consists of about 100,000 clones, 70% to 90% of them appearing once. The CDR3 contains 16 residues. Trimming removed 4 bases from V and 5 bases from J, with 21 bases in between. The germline gives CDR1 SGHRS, CDR2 YFSETQ. The chain recombines TRBV5-1 with TRBJ2-5; a possible D gene is TRBD2 (5 bases). Sequences were obtained from peripheral blood. This clonotype was sampled from a man aged 50-60 years with active or convalescent COVID-19. In nucleotides, the CDR3 is TGCGCCAGCAGCCCCTATAGGACCGATACGGGGGAGACCCAGTACTTC. Amino acids: CASSPYRTDTGETQYF.